The entry that follows covers one TCR beta chain sequence. Its specificity is not known. The sample originates from a study of human thymus T cells. Broader study findings: It looked as if thymic and blood repertoires used V and J genes in a biased way. What related research reported was that thymic repertoires overlapped highly among unrelated individuals.

CDR1 and CDR2 from the germline V gene are SGHVS and FNYEAQ. V lost 0 bases to trimming and J lost 0 bases, with 14 bases between them. CDR3 length: 17 amino acids. The source of the thymus tissue was resections taken during corrective heart surgery. Donors consisted of healthy Finnish infants (having corrective surgery for congenital heart defects). Clones were sequenced by immunoSEQ multiplex PCR, and TCRdb holds only the in-frame ones, with some missing. The sample holds roughly 120,000 clones, around 95% seen once. This clonotype originated in a boy younger than two with a congenital heart defect but otherwise immunologically healthy. This chain links TRBV7-6 with TRBJ2-5; D possibly matches TRBD1 or TRBD2 (5 bases each). The sample was thymus tissue. CDR3 bases: TGTGCCAGCAGCTTAGCGTGGGGGTTGTGGGACCAAGAGACCCAGTACTTC. Translated, it gives CASSLAWGLWDQETQYF.